These 6 T cell receptor beta chains share one sample of origin, sequenced in a study of CD8 T cells in ankylosing spondylitis. General study findings and limits: What appeared characteristic of ankylosing spondylitis blood was a TCR beta motif of 7 or 8 highly homologous variants.

What these receptors recognize is not known. From the 5' RACE reads, TCRdb called clonotypes with MiXCR, one entry per CDR3 protein. The table records fewer than 550,000 distinct CDR3 sequences, approximately 5.3% of them present only once. Sequenced input: blood, either unsorted or a sorted T cell fraction (not recorded which). The receptors here all came from a male donor with ankylosing spondylitis.

In this sample, this clonotype turned up many times. This chain joins TRBV6-2 or TRBV6-3 and TRBJ2-1; D ambiguous. CDR3 size: 14 residues. V lost 4 bases to trimming and J lost 5 bases, with 12 bases between them. The V gene's germline CDR1 is MNHEY and CDR2 SVGEGT. For the CDR3, the DNA is TGTGCCAGCAGTTTTTTACAGTCGGACAATGAGCAGTTCTTC. Its protein product is CASSFLQSDNEQFF.

In its sample, this clonotype was seen many times. V usage is TRBV29-1 and J usage is TRBJ2-7; TRBD1 matches 9 bases. The trim removed 6 bases at V and 0 bases at J, leaving 6 bases unmatched. This CDR3 is 14 amino acids long. Germline CDR1 is SQVTM and CDR2 is ANQGSEA. The CDR3, as DNA: TGCAGCGTCGGTCCGGGACAGGGCTCCTACGAGCAGTACTTC. This codes for CSVGPGQGSYEQYF.

As to this clonotype: This sequence may be a read error, since a much larger clone differs from it by one base. This sequence joins TRBV5-1 and TRBJ1-1, with D possibly matching TRBD1 (5 bases). Per the germline V gene, CDR1 is SGHRS and CDR2 is YFSETQ. The length of the CDR3 is 15 residues. Here the CDR3 DNA reads TGCACCAGCAGCTTGGAAGGGACGATGAACACTGAAGCTTTCTTT. Translating it yields CTSSLEGTMNTEAFF.

The sample holds many counts of this clonotype. This chain joins TRBV20-1 and TRBJ1-2; D is possibly TRBD1 (6 bases). Germline V gene sequence: CDR1 DFQATT, CDR2 SNEGSKA (reference sequence). The CDR3 runs to 15 residues. V was shortened by 4 bases and J by 2 bases, with 17 bases between the two germline ends. CDR3 protein: CSAKGTDSMNYGYTF. Here the CDR3 DNA reads TGCAGTGCTAAAGGAACGGACAGTATGAACTATGGCTACACCTTC.

This clonotype came up many times. The rearrangement joins TRBV29-1 to TRBJ2-1; D gene unclear. CDR1 is SQVTM, CDR2 ANQGSEA, per germline. Trimming cost V 5 bases and J 9 bases, with 17 bases left between them. The CDR3 length is 13 residues. The CDR3 region is CSVRRAERGEQFF. The CDR3 nucleotides read TGCAGCGTTCGTCGGGCTGAACGCGGTGAGCAGTTCTTC.

The table lists this clonotype with a few counts. The genes are TRBV18 and TRBJ1-2; TRBD1 agrees at 8 bases. The CDR3 has 14 residues. V dropped 4 bases and J dropped 8; count of bases not matched to a gene: 9. The germline gives CDR1 KGHSH, CDR2 LQKENI. CDR3 sequence reads: CASSLWTGLGGYTF. As DNA, the CDR3 is TGTGCCAGCTCACTCTGGACAGGGCTGGGCGGCTACACCTTC.